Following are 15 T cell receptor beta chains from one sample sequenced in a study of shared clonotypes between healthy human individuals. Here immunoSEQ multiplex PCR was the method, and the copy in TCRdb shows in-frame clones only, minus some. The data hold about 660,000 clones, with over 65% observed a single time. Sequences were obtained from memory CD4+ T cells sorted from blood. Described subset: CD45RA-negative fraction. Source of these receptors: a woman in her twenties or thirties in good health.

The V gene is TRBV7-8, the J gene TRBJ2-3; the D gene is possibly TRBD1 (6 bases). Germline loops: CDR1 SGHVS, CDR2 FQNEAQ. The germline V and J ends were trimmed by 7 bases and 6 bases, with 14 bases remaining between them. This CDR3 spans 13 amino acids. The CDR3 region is CASIGRGRDTQYF. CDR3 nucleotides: TGTGCCAGCATCGGCAGGGGCAGGGATACGCAGTATTTT. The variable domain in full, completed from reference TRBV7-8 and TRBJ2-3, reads GAGVSQSPRYKVAKRGQDVALRCDPISGHVSLFWYQQALGQGPEFLTYFQNEAQLDKSGLPSDRFFAERPEGSVSTLKIQRTQQEDSAVYLCASIGRGRDTQYFGPGTRLTVL.

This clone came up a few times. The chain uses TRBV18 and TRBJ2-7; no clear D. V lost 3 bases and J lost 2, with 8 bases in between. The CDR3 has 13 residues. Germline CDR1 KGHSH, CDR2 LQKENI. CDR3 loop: CASSPGSTYEQYF. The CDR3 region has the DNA TGTGCCAGCTCACCTGGCAGTACCTACGAGCAGTACTTC.

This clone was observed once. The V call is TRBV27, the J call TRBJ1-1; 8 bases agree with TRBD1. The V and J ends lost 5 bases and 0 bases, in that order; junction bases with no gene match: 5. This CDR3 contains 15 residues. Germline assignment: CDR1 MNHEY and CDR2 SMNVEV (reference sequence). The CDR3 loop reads CASSDDRGMNTEAFF. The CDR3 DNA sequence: TGTGCCAGCAGTGACGACAGGGGAATGAACACTGAAGCTTTCTTT.

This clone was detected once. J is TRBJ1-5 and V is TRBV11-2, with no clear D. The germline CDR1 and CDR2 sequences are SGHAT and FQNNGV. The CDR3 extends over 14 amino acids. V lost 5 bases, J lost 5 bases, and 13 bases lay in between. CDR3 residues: CASSKNHGDQPQHF. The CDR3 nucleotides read TGTGCCAGCAGCAAGAATCACGGGGATCAGCCCCAGCATTTT.

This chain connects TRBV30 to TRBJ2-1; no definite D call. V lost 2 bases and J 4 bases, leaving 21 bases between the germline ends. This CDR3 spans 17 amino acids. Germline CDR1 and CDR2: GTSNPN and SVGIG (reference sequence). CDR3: CAWSPHSTSRPYNEQFF. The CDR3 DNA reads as TGTGCCTGGAGTCCACACTCCACGTCCCGGCCATACAATGAGCAGTTCTTC.

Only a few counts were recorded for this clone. The CDR3 loop is CASTPWGPYGYTF. In nucleotides, the CDR3 is TGTGCCAGCACCCCTTGGGGGCCTTATGGCTACACCTTC. V and J are TRBV7-2 and TRBJ1-2; a possible D gene is TRBD1 (6 bases). This CDR3 region has 13 residues. Per germline, CDR1 SGHTA and CDR2 FQGNSA. V was cut by 7 bases and J by 5 bases, with 14 bases left in between. The full variable domain, completed using reference TRBV7-2 and TRBJ1-2, is GAGVSQSPSNKVTEKGKDVELRCDPISGHTALYWYRQSLGQGLEFLIYFQGNSAPDKSGLPSDRFSAERTGGSVSTLTIQRTQQEDSAVYLCASTPWGPYGYTFGSGTRLTVV.

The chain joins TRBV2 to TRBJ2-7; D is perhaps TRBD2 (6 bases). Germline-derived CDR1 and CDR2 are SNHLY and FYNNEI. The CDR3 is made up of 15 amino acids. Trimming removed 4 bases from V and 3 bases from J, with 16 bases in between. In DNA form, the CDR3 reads TGTGCCAGCAGTGTGGGCGGGACCCCAAACTACGAGCAGTACTTC. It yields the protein CASSVGGTPNYEQYF.

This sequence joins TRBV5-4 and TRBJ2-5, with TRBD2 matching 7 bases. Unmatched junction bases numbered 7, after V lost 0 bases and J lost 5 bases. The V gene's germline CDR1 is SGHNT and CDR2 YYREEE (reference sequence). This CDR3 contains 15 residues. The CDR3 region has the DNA TGTGCCAGCAGCTTGGGGGGAGGGGAAGCCGAGACCCAGTACTTC. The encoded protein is CASSLGGGEAETQYF.

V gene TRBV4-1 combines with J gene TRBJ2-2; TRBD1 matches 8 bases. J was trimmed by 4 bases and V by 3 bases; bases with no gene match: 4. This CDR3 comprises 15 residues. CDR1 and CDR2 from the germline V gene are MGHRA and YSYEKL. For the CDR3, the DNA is TGCGCCAGCAGCCATGCAGGGGGCGGCACCGGGGAGCTGTTTTTT. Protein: CASSHAGGGTGELFF.

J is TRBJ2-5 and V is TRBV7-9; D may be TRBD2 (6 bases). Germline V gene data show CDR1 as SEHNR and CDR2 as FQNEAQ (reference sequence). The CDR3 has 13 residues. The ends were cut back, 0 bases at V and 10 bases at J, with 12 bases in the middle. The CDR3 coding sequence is TGTGCCAGCAGCTTAGCCGGGTCCGGGGGCCAGTACTTC. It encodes CASSLAGSGGQYF.

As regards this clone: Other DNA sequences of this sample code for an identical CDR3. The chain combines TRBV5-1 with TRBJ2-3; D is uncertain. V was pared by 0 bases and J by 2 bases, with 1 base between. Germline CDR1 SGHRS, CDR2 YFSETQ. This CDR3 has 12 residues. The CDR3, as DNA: TGCGCCAGCAGCTTGGACACAGATACGCAGTATTTT. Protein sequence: CASSLDTDTQYF.

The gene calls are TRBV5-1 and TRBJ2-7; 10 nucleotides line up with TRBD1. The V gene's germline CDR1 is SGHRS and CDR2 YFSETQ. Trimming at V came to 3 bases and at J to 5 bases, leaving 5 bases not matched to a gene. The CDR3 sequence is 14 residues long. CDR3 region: CASSSGQGRDEQYF. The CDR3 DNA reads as TGCGCCAGCAGCTCGGGACAGGGGCGCGACGAGCAGTACTTC.

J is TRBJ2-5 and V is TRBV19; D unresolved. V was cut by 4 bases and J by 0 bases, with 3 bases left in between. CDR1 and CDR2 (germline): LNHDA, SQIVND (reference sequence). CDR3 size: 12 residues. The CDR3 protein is CASSRYQETQYF. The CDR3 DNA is TGTGCCAGTAGTAGGTACCAAGAGACCCAGTACTTC.

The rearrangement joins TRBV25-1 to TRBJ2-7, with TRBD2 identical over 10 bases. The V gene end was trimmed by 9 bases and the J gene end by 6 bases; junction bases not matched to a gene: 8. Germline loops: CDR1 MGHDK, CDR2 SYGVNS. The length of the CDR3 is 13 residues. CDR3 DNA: TGTGCCAGTAGGCTAGCGGGAGCGGCCGAGCAGTACTTC. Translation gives CASRLAGAAEQYF.

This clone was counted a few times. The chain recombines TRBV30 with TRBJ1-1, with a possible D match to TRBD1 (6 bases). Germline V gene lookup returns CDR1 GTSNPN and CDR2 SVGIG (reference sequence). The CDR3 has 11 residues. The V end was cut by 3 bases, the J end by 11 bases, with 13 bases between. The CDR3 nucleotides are TGTGCCTGGAGACAACAGGGAGGGGCTTTCTTT. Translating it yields CAWRQQGGAFF.